The clone carrying this TCR beta chain was seen more than once but under ten times. Its specificity is not known. The data are from a study of T cells after yellow fever vaccination. Study at large: Fractions of low cell number were prepared using SMART-Seq v4 Ultra Low Input. Study-wide points: Most clones from primary vaccination were detected again post-booster (around 96% CD4, 88% CD8). Some clonotypes, a small share, were shared between CD4 and CD8 compartments.

UMIs and a universal primer site were added when TCR cDNA was made by 5'RACE template switching. A single record per CDR3 protein comes from TCRdb applying MiXCR to the 5' RACE reads. Of 200,000 to 300,000 distinct CDR3 sequences listed, around 6.7% are singletons. The sequence was obtained from a man aged 25-40 years who received the YFV17D yellow fever vaccine. The material was CD4+ T cells sorted from PBMCs, obtained on the day of the yellow fever booster vaccination.

The CDR3: CASSLGQLTSYEQYF. The CDR3 DNA is TGTGCCAGCAGCTTAGGGCAGCTCACCTCCTACGAGCAGTACTTC. V is TRBV7-2 and J is TRBJ2-7, with D hard to call. The CDR3 sequence is 15 residues long. Trimming removed 1 base at V and 0 bases at J, with 10 bases between. Looked up from germline, CDR1 is SGHTA and CDR2 is FQGNSA.